This TCR beta chain was retrieved from a study of sequential checkpoint blockade in melanoma. Treatment denoted: randomized to nivolumab then ipilimumab (arm A) or the reverse (arm B). Sorted cells were live CD3+CD8+, lacking CD19 and CD56, from PBMCs. CDR1 and CDR2 (germline): MGHRA, YSYEKL. J gave up 4 bases and V 4 bases, and 4 bases lay outside the gene matches. CDR3 length: 15 residues. The assay was immunoSEQ multiplex PCR, and TCRdb's table has in-frame clones only and misses some. Of 7,000 to 8,500 clones listed, 50% to 75% are singletons. The sequence came from a human donor with melanoma. The chain is built from TRBV4-1 and TRBJ1-5, with 10 positions matching TRBD1. The starting material was CD8+ T cells sorted from blood (inferred from file names), obtained from a patient given nivolumab and ipilimumab in sequence. The CDR3 bases are TGCGCCAGCAGCCCGGGGGACAGGGGAAATCAGCCCCAGCATTTT. Its translation is CASSPGDRGNQPQHF.